The source of this TCR beta chain is a study of T cells after yellow fever vaccination. At the level of the study: Low-cell-number fractions underwent preparation using SMART-Seq v4 Ultra Low Input.

TCRdb re-called the 5' RACE reads with MiXCR, one entry per CDR3 protein. This table has hundreds of thousands of distinct CDR3 sequences, 8.7% appearing once. Many counts were recorded for this clonotype. The target antigen is unknown. The V end was cut by 4 bases, the J end by 7 bases, with 12 bases between. The CDR3 sequence is 13 residues long. CDR1 is SGHDT and CDR2 is YYEEEE in the germline V gene. Whole-study results and caveats: Researchers report a weaker secondary response that nonetheless peaked faster, day 5 versus 15.

The receptor was derived from a man between 18 and 35 years old who received the YFV17D yellow fever vaccine. Sequenced here: PBMCs, sampled on the day of the first yellow fever vaccination. This chain connects TRBV5-6 to TRBJ1-5; D gene unclear. Written as DNA, the CDR3 is TGTGCCAGCAGCGAAAACTTACACCAGCCCCAGCATTTT. It is translated as CASSENLHQPQHF.